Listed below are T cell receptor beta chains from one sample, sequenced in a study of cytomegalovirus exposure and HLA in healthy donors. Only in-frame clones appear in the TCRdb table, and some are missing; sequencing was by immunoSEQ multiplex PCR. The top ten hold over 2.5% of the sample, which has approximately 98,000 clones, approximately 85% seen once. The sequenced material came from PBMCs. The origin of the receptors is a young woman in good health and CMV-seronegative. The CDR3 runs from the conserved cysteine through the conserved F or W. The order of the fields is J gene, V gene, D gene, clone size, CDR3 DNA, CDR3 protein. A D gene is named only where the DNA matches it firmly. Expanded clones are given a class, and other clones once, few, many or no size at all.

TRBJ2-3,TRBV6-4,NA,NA,TGTGCCAGCAGTGACGCCCAGGGTAAATTGCCCCCAGATACGCAGTATTTT,CASSDAQGKLPPDTQYF
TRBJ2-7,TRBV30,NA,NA,TGTGCCTGGAGGGGGGTAGGCGGGAACTACGAGCAGTACTTC,CAWRGVGGNYEQYF
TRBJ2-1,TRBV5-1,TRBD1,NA,TGCGCCAGCAGCACAGGGGGGAACAACAATGAGCAGTTCTTC,CASSTGGNNNEQFF
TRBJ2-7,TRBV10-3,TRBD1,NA,TGTGCCACAGGGGGAACCGGGACAGGACGGCTCGAGCAGTACTTC,CATGGTGTGRLEQYF
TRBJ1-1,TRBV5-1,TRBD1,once,TGCGCCAGCAGCCTCGGGACAGGGTCCACTGAAGCTTTCTTT,CASSLGTGSTEAFF
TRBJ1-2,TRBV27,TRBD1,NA,TGTGCCAGCAGTTTATTTCGACAGGGGACCCATGGCTACACCTTC,CASSLFRQGTHGYTF
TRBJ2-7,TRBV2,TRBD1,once,TGTGCCAGCGCGTCCCCCGGGACAGCCACCTACGAGCAGTACTTC,CASASPGTATYEQYF
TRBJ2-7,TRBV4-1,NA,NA,TGCGCCAGCAGCCAACGGAGCGGCACCTACGAGCAGTACTTC,CASSQRSGTYEQYF
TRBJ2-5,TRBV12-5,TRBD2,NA,TGTGCTAGTGGGTTTAGCGGGGGGGCCGGTGAGACCCAGTACTTC,CASGFSGGAGETQYF
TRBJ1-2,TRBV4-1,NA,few,TGCGCCAGCAGCCAAGACAGGGCCTATGGCTACACCTTC,CASSQDRAYGYTF
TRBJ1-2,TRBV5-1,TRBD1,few,TGCGCCAGCACGGGACAGGGGGTAGAGGGCTACACCTTC,CASTGQGVEGYTF
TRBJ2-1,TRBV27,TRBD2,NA,TGTGCCAGCAGTCTACTTATTGGAGGGACTAGCGTCTCCTACAATGAGCAGTTCTTC,CASSLLIGGTSVSYNEQFF
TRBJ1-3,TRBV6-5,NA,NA,TGTGCCAGCAGTTCCCTGGGGCGGTCTGGAAACACCATATATTTT,CASSSLGRSGNTIYF
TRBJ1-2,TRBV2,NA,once,TGTGCCAGCAGTGAGGGGTGGGCAGGGATTGGCTATGGCTACACCTTC,CASSEGWAGIGYGYTF
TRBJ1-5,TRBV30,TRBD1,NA,TGTGCCTGGAGTGTACTGGACAGGAGCAATCAGCCCCAGCATTTT,CAWSVLDRSNQPQHF
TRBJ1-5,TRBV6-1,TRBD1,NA,TGTGCCCGAAAACAGGGGGCGGGTGGCAATCAGCCCCAGCATTTT,CARKQGAGGNQPQHF
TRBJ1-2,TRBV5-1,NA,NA,TGCGCCAGCAGCTCCTACCAACAGGGAGTTGAAGGCTACACCTTC,CASSSYQQGVEGYTF
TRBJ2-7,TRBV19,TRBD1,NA,TGTGCCAGTAGTATAGGGAGTGGAAGACAGGGGACCGAGCAGTACTTC,CASSIGSGRQGTEQYF
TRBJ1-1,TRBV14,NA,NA,TGTGCCAGCAGCCAAGGAGTCTCACGGTACTACACTGAAGCTTTCTTT,CASSQGVSRYYTEAFF
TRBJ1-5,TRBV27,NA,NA,TGTGCCAGCAGTTGGGGACCGGTAAGGGGGATTAGTCAGCCCCAGCATTTT,CASSWGPVRGISQPQHF
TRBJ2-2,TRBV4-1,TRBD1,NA,TGCGCCAGCAGCCTCCGACAGGGGCTAAAAGACACCGGGGAGCTGTTTTTT,CASSLRQGLKDTGELFF
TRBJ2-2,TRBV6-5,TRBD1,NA,TGTGCCAGCAGATTCCAGGGGGAAGACACCGGGGAGCTGTTTTTT,CASRFQGEDTGELFF
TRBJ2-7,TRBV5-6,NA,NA,TGTGCCAGCAGCTCCGGCTGGGCGGGGGAGCAGTACTTC,CASSSGWAGEQYF
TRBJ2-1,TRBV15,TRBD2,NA,TGTGCCACCCTCCCGTGGGGGGGAGTTTCTGGGTCCTACAATGAGCAGTTCTTC,CATLPWGGVSGSYNEQFF
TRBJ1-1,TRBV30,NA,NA,TGTGCCTGGAGTTTGGCGGCGAACACTGAAGCTTTCTTT,CAWSLAANTEAFF
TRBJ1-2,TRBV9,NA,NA,TGTGCCAGCAGCGTCGTCGGAGATGGCTACACCTTC,CASSVVGDGYTF
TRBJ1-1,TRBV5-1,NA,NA,TGCGCCAGCAGCTGGGGTGGGGGGAGGACTGAAGCTTTCTTT,CASSWGGGRTEAFF
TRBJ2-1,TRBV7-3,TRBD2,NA,TGTGCCAGCAGCTGGCTAGCGGGGGCAATTAATGAGCAGTTCTTC,CASSWLAGAINEQFF
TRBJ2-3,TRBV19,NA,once,TGTGCCAGTAGTATAGACACAGGCGGCGCAGATACGCAGTATTTT,CASSIDTGGADTQYF
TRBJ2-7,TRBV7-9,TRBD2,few,TGTGCCCACATGCTGGGGGGGGCCTACGAGCAGTACTTC,CAHMLGGAYEQYF
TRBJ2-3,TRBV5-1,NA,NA,TGCGCCAGCAGTTCTAAGGGGGGGCAGGTTCAAGATACGCAGTATTTT,CASSSKGGQVQDTQYF